The sequence of this TCR beta chain was determined in a study of shared clonotypes between healthy human individuals. Study-wide results and caveats: Donor clonotype sharing was expected to depend on sequencing depth.

Every subset had its genomic DNA shared out evenly among several immunoSEQ plates. TCRdb's table, derived via immunoSEQ multiplex PCR, lists solely in-frame clones and lacks some. The data show some 2,000,000 clones, approximately 96% seen once. CDR3 length equals 14 residues. The V and J ends lost 2 bases and 2 bases respectively, with 10 bases between them. From germline, CDR1 is SGHNT and CDR2 YYREEE (reference sequence). In its sample, this clone was seen a few times. No antigen is known for it. Donors had no recently reported acute infections or vaccinations and were HIV-negative. It was into CD45RA+ naive and CD45RA-negative memory subsets that the CD4+ cells were split.

This sequence was found in a man aged 18 to 35 in good health. What was sequenced was naive CD4+ T cells sorted from blood. Subset indicated: CD45RA+ positively selected. The chain employs TRBV5-4 and TRBJ2-5; D unresolved. Here the CDR3 reads CASSLPTRQETQYF. The CDR3 region has the DNA TGTGCCAGCAGCTTACCCACTCGGCAAGAGACCCAGTACTTC.